These 12 T cell receptor beta chains came from one sample sequenced in a study of T cell responses to AZD1222 COVID-19 vaccine. Method: immunoSEQ multiplex PCR; TCRdb's copy keeps in-frame clones and lacks some. The sample has about 120,000 clones, about 90% seen once. Sequences were derived from peripheral blood, sampled on day 0 of AZD1222 vaccination. The receptors here all came from an adult in good health.

The V gene is TRBV3-1 (or the pseudogene TRBV3-2), the J gene TRBJ2-5, with 7 bases lining up with TRBD1. Germline lookup yields CDR1 LGHDT and CDR2 YNNKEL (reference sequence). The V and J ends lost 5 bases and 3 bases, in that order; junction bases with no gene match: 6. The CDR3 has 14 residues. CDR3 DNA sequence: TGTGCCAGCAGCAAACGGGACAGTAAAGAGACCCAGTACTTC. Its protein is CASSKRDSKETQYF.

The chain joins TRBV4-2 to TRBJ2-5; D ambiguous. This CDR3 is 13 amino acids long. Germline loops: CDR1 LGHNA, CDR2 YNFKEQ. Between the trimmed V and J ends, which lost 4 bases and 5 bases, there was a span of 11 bases. CDR3 DNA sequence: TGTGCCAGCAGCCGGGCTTCCAGGGAGACCCAGTACTTC. This translates into CASSRASRETQYF.

V and J are TRBV19 and TRBJ1-3; D call uncertain. The germline V and J ends were trimmed by 5 bases and 0 bases, with 11 bases remaining between them. The CDR3 runs to 15 residues. The germline gives CDR1 LNHDA, CDR2 SQIVND (reference sequence). CDR3 amino acids: CASSVRRYSGNTIYF. Written as DNA, the CDR3 is TGTGCCAGTAGTGTGCGACGGTACTCTGGAAACACCATATATTTT.

The chain uses TRBV5-1 and TRBJ1-2, with D hard to call. Germline loops: CDR1 SGHRS, CDR2 YFSETQ. V dropped 0 bases and J dropped 2 bases, with 8 bases sitting between them. The CDR3 covers 14 residues. The CDR3 DNA sequence: TGCGCCAGCAGCTTGGTCCATAACAACTATGGCTACACCTTC. Translating gives CASSLVHNNYGYTF.

The chain links TRBV10-3 to TRBJ1-2, with no clear D. Trimming shortened V by 2 bases and J by 5 bases, and 6 bases separated the two germline ends. The CDR3 spans 12 residues. Germline V gene lookup returns CDR1 ENHRY and CDR2 SYGVKD. The CDR3 sequence: CAISEGAYGYTF. DNA of the CDR3: TGTGCCATCAGTGAGGGAGCATATGGCTACACCTTC.

The rearrangement links TRBV6-7 to TRBJ2-7, with D perhaps matching TRBD2 (6 bases). TRBV6-7 counts as an open reading frame of uncertain function. V gave up 1 base and J gave up 2 bases, with 12 bases separating them. CDR3 length equals 15 residues. DNA of the CDR3: TGTGCCAGCAGTTACTGTTGCGGGGCGCCCTACGAGCAGTACTTC. The encoded protein is CASSYCCGAPYEQYF.

The chain joins TRBV15 to TRBJ2-7; 12 bases line up with TRBD2. J gave up 4 bases and V 3 bases, and 10 bases lay outside the gene matches. The CDR3 runs to 17 residues. Germline-derived CDR1 and CDR2 are LNHNV and YYDKDF (reference sequence). The CDR3 protein is CATSSSQLTSGGYEQYF. Here the CDR3 DNA reads TGTGCCACCAGCAGTTCCCAACTGACTAGCGGGGGTTACGAGCAGTACTTC.

Turning to this clone: The same CDR3 also results from other DNA sequences found in this sample. V usage is TRBV5-8 and J usage is TRBJ2-3; a possible D gene is TRBD1 (5 bases). V lost 4 bases, J lost 4 bases, and 7 bases lay in between. CDR3 length: 12 residues. CDR1 SGHTS and CDR2 YDEGEE come from the germline V gene. As DNA, the CDR3 is TGTGCCAGCAGCCTCAGGGCAGATACGCAGTATTTT. Translated: CASSLRADTQYF. The variable domain in full, completed from reference TRBV5-8 and TRBJ2-3, reads EAGVTQSPTHLIKTRGQQATLRCSPISGHTSVYWYQQALGLGLQFLLWYDEGEERNRGNFPPRFSGRQFPNYSSELNVNALELEDSALYLCASSLRADTQYFGPGTRLTVL.

This clone was found once. The chain joins TRBV19 to TRBJ2-2; tentative D call: TRBD2 (6 bases). Germline-derived CDR1 and CDR2 are LNHDA and SQIVND (reference sequence). Deletions cut 6 bases from V and 0 bases from J, with 8 bases between. This CDR3 spans 14 amino acids. DNA of the CDR3: TGTGCCAGTAGGTGGGAGGCGAACACCGGGGAGCTGTTTTTT. Its translation is CASRWEANTGELFF.

The table lists this clone with a few counts. The CDR3 sequence: CASRFDGSNYGYTF. CDR3 nucleotide sequence: TGTGCCAGCAGGTTTGACGGATCTAACTATGGCTACACCTTC. The chain employs TRBV5-4 and TRBJ1-2; D is uncertain. V was pared by 5 bases and J by 0 bases, with 11 bases between. The germline V gene has CDR1 SGHNT and CDR2 YYREEE (reference sequence). The CDR3 covers 14 residues.

This chain connects TRBV5-4 to TRBJ2-3; 10 bases line up with TRBD2. With 0 bases clipped from V and 5 bases from J, the junction kept 6 bases outside the gene matches. Per germline, CDR1 SGHNT and CDR2 YYREEE (reference sequence). This CDR3 has 16 residues. The CDR3: CASSLAAGGLEDTQYF. In DNA form, the CDR3 reads TGTGCCAGCAGCTTGGCAGCGGGGGGGCTTGAAGATACGCAGTATTTT.

The chain uses TRBV18 and TRBJ2-7; 8 bases map to TRBD1. This CDR3 contains 16 residues. The germline V gene has CDR1 KGHSH and CDR2 LQKENI. After removal of 0 bases from V and 0 bases from J, the junction contained 4 bases not matched to a gene. The CDR3 protein is CASSPPETGASYEQYF. CDR3 in DNA: TGTGCCAGCTCACCACCGGAGACAGGGGCCTCCTACGAGCAGTACTTC.